This T cell receptor (beta chain) was identified in a study of T cells after yellow fever vaccination. The wider study: Some fractions had low cell numbers, and these were prepared with SMART-Seq v4 Ultra Low Input. Whole-study findings and limits: Clones that expanded after primary vaccination mostly reappeared after the booster (around 96% CD4, 70% to 90% CD8). The secondary response showed a weaker magnitude and a faster peak, day 5 versus 15.

The table lists this clonotype with many counts. Its antigen is not known. The CDR3 contains 13 residues. CDR1 is SQVTM and CDR2 is ANQGSEA in the germline V gene. V shed 7 bases and J shed 7 bases, with 16 bases lying between them. TCRdb reanalysed the 5' RACE reads using MiXCR and keeps one entry per CDR3 protein. The sample holds about 130,000 distinct CDR3 sequences, almost 9% seen once. The rearrangement joins TRBV29-1 to TRBJ2-2; the D gene is possibly TRBD2 (5 bases). The sample was CD8+ T cells sorted from PBMCs, taken on the day of the yellow fever booster vaccination. The origin of this receptor is a man aged 18 to 30 who received the YFV17D yellow fever vaccine. CDR3 residues: CSGSLTGSGELFF. Written as DNA, the CDR3 is TGCAGCGGGTCCTTAACGGGGAGCGGGGAGCTGTTTTTT.